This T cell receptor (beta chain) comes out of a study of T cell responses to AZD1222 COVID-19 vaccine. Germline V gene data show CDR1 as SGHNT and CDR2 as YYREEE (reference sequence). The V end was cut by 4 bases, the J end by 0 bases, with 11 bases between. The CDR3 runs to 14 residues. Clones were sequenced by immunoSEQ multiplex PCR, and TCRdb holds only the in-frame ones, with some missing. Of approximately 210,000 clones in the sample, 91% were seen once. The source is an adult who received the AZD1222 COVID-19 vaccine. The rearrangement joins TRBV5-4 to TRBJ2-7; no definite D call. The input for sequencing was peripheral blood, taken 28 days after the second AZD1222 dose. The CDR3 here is CASSVTAGSYEQYF. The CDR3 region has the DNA TGTGCCAGCAGCGTGACCGCCGGCTCCTACGAGCAGTACTTC.